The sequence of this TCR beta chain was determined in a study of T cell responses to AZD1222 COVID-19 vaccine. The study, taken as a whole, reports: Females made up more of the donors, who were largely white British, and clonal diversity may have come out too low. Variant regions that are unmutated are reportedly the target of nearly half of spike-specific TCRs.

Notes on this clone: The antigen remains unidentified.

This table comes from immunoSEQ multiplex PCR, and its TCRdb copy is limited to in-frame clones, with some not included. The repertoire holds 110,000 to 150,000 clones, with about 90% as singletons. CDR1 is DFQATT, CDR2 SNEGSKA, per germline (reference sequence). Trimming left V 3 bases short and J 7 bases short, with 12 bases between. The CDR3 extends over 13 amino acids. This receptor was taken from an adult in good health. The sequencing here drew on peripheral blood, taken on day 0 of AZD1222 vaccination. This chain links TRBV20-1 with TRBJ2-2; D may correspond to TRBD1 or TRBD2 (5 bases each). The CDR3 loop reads CSASSGAGGELFF. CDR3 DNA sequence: TGCAGTGCTAGTTCCGGGGCCGGCGGGGAGCTGTTTTTT.